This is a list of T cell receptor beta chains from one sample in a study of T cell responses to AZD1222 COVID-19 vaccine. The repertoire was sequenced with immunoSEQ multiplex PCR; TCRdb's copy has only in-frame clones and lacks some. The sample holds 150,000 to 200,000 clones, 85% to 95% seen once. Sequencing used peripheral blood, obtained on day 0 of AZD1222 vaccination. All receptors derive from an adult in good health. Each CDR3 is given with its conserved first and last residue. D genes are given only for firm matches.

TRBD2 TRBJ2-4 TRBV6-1 CASSEDGGMKNIQYF TGTGCCAGCAGTGAAGACGGGGGGATGAAAAACATTCAGTACTTC
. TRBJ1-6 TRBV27 CASSIQGRKGSYNSPLHF TGTGCCAGCAGTATCCAGGGGAGAAAGGGCTCCTATAATTCACCCCTCCACTTT
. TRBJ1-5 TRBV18 CASSPSSGDQPQHF TGTGCCAGCTCACCATCTTCCGGCGACCAGCCCCAGCATTTT
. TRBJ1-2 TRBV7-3 CASSLSPTEGYTF TGTGCCAGCAGCTTAAGTCCCACGGAGGGCTACACCTTC
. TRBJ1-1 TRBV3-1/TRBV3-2 CASSQDEGFRGAEAFF TGTGCCAGCAGCCAAGATGAAGGGTTTAGGGGGGCTGAAGCTTTCTTT
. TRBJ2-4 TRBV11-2 CASSPPVAFVLDKNIQYF TGTGCCAGCAGCCCCCCGGTGGCCTTCGTTTTGGACAAAAACATTCAGTACTTC
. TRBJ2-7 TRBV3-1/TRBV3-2 CASSPTGPRPFSGEQYF TGTGCCAGCAGCCCAACCGGGCCCCGTCCGTTTTCGGGCGAGCAGTACTTC
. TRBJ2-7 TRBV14 CASSQQRDRHYEQYF TGTGCCAGCAGCCAACAGCGGGACAGACACTACGAGCAGTACTTC
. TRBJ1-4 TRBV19 CASSIGEGGEKLFF TGTGCCAGTAGTATCGGTGAGGGTGGTGAAAAACTGTTTTTT
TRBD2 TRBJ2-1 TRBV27 CASRASGRGNEQFF TGTGCCAGCAGGGCTAGCGGGAGGGGTAATGAGCAGTTCTTC
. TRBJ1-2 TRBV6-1 CASSEPEPIYGYTF TGTGCCAGCAGTGAACCCGAGCCAATCTATGGCTACACCTTC